The source of this TCR beta chain is a study of T cell changes during pregnancy in multiple sclerosis. Method: immunoSEQ multiplex PCR; TCRdb's copy keeps in-frame clones and lacks some. The repertoire includes some 110,000 clones, approximately 90% of them detected once, and 1.5% to 2% sits in the top ten. The source was peripheral blood, collected after pregnancy. The receptor's source is a female donor with multiple sclerosis, enrolled in a pregnancy study.

The CDR3 sequence: CASSTLLWTTSNTGELFF. CDR3 coding DNA: TGTGCCAGCAGCACTCTACTATGGACTACCTCTAACACCGGGGAGCTGTTTTTT. The V and J genes are TRBV7-9 and TRBJ2-2, with D perhaps matching TRBD2 (6 bases). CDR1 and CDR2 from the germline V gene are SEHNR and FQNEAQ (reference sequence). With 5 bases removed from V and 2 bases from J, the gap between germline ends came to 21 bases. This CDR3 has 18 residues.